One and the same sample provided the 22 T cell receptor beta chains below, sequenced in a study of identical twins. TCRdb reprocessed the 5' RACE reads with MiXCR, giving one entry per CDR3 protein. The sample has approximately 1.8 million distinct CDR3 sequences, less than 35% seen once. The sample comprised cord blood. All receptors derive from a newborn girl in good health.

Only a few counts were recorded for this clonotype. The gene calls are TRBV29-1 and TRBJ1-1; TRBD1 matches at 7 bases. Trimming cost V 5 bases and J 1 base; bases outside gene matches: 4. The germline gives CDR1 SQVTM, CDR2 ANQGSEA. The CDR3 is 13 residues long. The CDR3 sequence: CSVNDRANTEAFF. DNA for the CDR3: TGCAGCGTTAATGACAGGGCGAACACTGAAGCTTTCTTT.

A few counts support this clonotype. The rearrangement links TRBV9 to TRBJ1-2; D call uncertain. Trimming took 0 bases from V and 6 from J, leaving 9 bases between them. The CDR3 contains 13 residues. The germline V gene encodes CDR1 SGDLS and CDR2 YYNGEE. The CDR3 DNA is TGTGCCAGCAGCGTAGGCCGGGTTCATGGCTACACCTTC. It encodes CASSVGRVHGYTF. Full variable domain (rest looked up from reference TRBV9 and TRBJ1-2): DSGVTQTPKHLITATGQRVTLRCSPRSGDLSVYWYQQSLDQGLQFLIQYYNGEERAKGNILERFSAQQFPDLHSELNLSSLELGDSALYFCASSVGRVHGYTFGSGTRLTVV.

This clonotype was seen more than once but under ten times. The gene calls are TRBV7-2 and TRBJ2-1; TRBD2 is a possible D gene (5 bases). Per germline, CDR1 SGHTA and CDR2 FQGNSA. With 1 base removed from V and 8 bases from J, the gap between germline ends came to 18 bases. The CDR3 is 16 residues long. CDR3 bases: TGTGCCAGCAGCTTAGTCGGGCTAAGGAGGCGCGATGAGCAGTTCTTC. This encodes CASSLVGLRRRDEQFF.

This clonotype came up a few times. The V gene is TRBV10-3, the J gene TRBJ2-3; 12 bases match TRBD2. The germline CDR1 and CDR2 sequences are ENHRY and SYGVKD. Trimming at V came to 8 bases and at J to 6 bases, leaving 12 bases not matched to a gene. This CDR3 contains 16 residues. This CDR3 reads CAISPGLAGRVDTQYF. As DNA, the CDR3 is TGTGCCATCTCTCCCGGACTAGCGGGGAGGGTGGATACGCAGTATTTT.

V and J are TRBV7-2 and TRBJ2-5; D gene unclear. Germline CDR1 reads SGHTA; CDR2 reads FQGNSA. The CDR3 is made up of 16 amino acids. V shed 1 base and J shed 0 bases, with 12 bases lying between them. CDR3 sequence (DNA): TGTGCCAGCAGCTTAGGGAACGACTGGTACCAAGAGACCCAGTACTTC. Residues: CASSLGNDWYQETQYF.

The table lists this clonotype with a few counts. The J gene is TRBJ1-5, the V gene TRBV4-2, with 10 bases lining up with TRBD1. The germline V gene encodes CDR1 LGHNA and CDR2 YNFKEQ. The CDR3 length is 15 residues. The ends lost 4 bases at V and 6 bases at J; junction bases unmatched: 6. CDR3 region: CASSPDRGTGQPQHF. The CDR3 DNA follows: TGTGCCAGCAGCCCGGACAGGGGGACGGGTCAGCCCCAGCATTTT.

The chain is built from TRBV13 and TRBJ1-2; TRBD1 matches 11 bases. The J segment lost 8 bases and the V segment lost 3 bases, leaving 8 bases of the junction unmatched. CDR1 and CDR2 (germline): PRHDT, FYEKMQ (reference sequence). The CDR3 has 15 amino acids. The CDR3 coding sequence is TGTGCCAGCAGCTTCTTGGACAGGGGGCGCGAGGGCTACACCTTC. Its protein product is CASSFLDRGREGYTF.

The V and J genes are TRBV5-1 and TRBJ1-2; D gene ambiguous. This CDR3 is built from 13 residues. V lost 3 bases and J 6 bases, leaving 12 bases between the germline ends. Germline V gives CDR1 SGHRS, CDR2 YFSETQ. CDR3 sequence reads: CASSWQELDGYTF. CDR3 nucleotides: TGCGCCAGCAGCTGGCAGGAACTCGATGGCTACACCTTC.

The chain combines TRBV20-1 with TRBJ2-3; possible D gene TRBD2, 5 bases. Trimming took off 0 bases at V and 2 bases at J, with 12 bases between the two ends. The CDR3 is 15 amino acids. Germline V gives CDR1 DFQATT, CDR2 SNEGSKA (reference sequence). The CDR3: CSARDRSGHTDTQYF. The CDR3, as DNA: TGCAGTGCTAGAGATAGAAGCGGCCACACAGATACGCAGTATTTT.

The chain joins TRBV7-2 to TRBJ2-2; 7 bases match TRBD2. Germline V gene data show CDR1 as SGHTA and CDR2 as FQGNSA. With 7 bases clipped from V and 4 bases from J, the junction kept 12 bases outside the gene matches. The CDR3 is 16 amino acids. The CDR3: CASTPWGGRGTGELFF. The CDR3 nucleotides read TGTGCCAGCACCCCTTGGGGGGGACGCGGCACCGGGGAGCTGTTTTTT.

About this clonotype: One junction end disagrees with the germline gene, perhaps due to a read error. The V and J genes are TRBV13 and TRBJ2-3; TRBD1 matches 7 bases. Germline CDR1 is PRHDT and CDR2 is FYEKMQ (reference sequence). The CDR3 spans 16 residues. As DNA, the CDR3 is TGTGCCAGCAGCTTAGGGTCGTCACCCGGGACAGCTACGCAGTATTTT. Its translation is CASSLGSSPGTATQYF.

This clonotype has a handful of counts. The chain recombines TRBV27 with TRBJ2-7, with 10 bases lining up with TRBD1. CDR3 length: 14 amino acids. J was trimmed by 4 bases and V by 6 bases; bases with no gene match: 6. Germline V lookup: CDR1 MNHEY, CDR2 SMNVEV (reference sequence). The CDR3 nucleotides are TGTGCCAGCAGCCCGGACAGGGGGTTTTACGAGCAGTACTTC. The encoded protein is CASSPDRGFYEQYF.

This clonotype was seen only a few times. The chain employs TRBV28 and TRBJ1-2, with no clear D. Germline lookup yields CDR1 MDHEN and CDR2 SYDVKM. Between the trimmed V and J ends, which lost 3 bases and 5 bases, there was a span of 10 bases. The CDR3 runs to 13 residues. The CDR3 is CASSLGKAYGYTF. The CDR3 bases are TGTGCCAGCAGTTTGGGGAAGGCGTATGGCTACACCTTC.

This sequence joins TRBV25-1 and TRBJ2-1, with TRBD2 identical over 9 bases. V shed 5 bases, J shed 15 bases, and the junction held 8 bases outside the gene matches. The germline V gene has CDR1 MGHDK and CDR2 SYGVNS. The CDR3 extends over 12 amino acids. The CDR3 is CASSSLPGLAFF. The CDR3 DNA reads TGTGCCAGCAGTAGTTTGCCGGGACTAGCGTTCTTC. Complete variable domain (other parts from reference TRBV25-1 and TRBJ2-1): EADIYQTPRYLVIGTGKKITLECSQTMGHDKMYWYQQDPGMELHLIHYSYGVNSTEKGDLSSESTVSRIRTEHFPLTLESARPSHTSQYLCASSSLPGLAFFGPGTRLTVL.

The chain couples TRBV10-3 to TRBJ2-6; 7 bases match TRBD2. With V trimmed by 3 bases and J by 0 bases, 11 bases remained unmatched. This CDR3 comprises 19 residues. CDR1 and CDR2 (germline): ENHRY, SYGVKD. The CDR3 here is CAISDLRDYLRSGANVLTF. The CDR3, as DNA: TGTGCCATCAGTGACCTCCGGGACTACCTCCGCTCTGGGGCCAACGTCCTGACTTTC.

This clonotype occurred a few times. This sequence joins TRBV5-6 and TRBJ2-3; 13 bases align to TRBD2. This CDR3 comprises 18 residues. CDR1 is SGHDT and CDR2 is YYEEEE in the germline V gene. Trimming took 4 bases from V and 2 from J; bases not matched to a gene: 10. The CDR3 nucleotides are TGTGCCAGCAGCCAAGGACTAGCGGGGGCCTACCTCACAGATACGCAGTATTTT. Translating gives CASSQGLAGAYLTDTQYF.

The CDR3 nucleotides read TGTGCCAGCAGCGTAGGTGAGGCAGGTACCTATAATTCACCCCTCCACTTT. Protein: CASSVGEAGTYNSPLHF. V is TRBV9 and J is TRBJ1-6, with D unclear. Germline V gene sequence: CDR1 SGDLS, CDR2 YYNGEE. V gave up 0 bases and J gave up 2 bases, with 12 bases separating them. This CDR3 contains 17 residues.

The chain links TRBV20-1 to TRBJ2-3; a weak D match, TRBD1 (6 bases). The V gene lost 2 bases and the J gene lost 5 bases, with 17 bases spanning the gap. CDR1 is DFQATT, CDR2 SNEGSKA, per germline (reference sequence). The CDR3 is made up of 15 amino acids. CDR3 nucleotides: TGCAGTGCTAGATCGGGGCAGGGGATAGGAGATACGCAGTATTTT. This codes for CSARSGQGIGDTQYF.

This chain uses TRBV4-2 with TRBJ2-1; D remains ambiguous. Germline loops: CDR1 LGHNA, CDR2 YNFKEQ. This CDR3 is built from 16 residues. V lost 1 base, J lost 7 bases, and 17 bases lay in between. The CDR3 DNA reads TGTGCCAGCAGCCAAGGTCGATTTCCCCTGGATAATGAGCAGTTCTTC. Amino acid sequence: CASSQGRFPLDNEQFF.

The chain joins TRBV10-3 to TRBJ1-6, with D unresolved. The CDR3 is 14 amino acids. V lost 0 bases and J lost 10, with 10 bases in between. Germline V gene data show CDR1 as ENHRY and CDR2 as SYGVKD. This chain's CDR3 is CAISESSPHSPLHF. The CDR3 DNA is TGTGCCATCAGTGAGTCCTCCCCGCACTCACCCCTCCACTTT.

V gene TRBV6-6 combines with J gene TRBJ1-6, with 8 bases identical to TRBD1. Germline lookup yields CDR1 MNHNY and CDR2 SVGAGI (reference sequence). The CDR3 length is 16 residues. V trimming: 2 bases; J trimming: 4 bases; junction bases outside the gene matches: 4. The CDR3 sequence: CASSYEDRGYNSPLHF. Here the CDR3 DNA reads TGTGCCAGCAGTTACGAAGACAGGGGATATAATTCACCCCTCCACTTT.

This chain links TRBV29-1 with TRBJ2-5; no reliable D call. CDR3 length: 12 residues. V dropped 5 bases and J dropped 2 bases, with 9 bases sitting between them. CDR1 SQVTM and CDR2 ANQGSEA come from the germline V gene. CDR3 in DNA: TGCAGCGTTACGATCAGACAAGAGACCCAGTACTTC. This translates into CSVTIRQETQYF. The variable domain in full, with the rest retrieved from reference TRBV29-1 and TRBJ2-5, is SAVISQKPSRDICQRGTSLTIQCQVDSQVTMMFWYRQQPGQSLTLIATANQGSEATYESGFVIDKFPISRPNLTFSTLTVSNMSPEDSSIYLCSVTIRQETQYFGPGTRLLVL.